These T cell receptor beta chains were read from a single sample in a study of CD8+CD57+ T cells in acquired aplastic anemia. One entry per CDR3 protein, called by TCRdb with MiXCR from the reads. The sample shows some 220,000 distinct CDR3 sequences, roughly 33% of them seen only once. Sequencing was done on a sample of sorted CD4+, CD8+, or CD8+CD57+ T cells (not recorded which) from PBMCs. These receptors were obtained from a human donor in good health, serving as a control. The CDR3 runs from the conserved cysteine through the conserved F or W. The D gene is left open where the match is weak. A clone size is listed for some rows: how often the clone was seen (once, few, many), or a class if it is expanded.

CASSPQGGEQYF	TGTGCCAGCAGCCCACAGGGGGGGGAGCAGTACTTC	many	TRBV7-2	TRBJ2-7	NA
CASSLAGAAYNSPLHF	TGCGCCAGCAGCTTGGCCGGTGCAGCCTATAATTCACCCCTCCACTTT	many	TRBV5-1	TRBJ1-6	NA
CASIGDGNQPQHF	TGTGCCAGCATTGGAGATGGCAATCAGCCCCAGCATTTT	NA	TRBV2	TRBJ1-5	NA
CATGGGYEQYF	TGTGCAACCGGGGGCGGGTACGAGCAGTACTTC	NA	TRBV2	TRBJ2-7	NA
CASSWASTDTQYF	TGTGCCAGCAGTTGGGCGAGCACAGATACGCAGTATTTT	many	TRBV6-5	TRBJ2-3	NA
CASPRTGATEAFF	TGTGCCAGTCCGCGGACAGGGGCCACTGAAGCTTTCTTT	few	TRBV6-4	TRBJ1-1	TRBD1
CASSQQRNTEAFF	TGTGCTAGCAGCCAACAGAGGAACACTGAAGCTTTCTTT	NA	TRBV7-7	TRBJ1-1	NA
CSAKTAFNEKLFF	TGCAGTGCTAAGACAGCATTTAATGAAAAACTGTTTTTT	NA	TRBV20-1	TRBJ1-4	NA
CSARVFSGSDEQFF	TGCAGTGCTAGAGTATTTAGCGGGAGCGATGAGCAGTTCTTC	many	TRBV20-1	TRBJ2-1	TRBD2
CASSFSDNTEAFF	TGTGCCAGCAGCTTTTCAGACAACACTGAAGCTTTCTTT	many	TRBV7-9	TRBJ1-1	NA
CASSFFRQALGNTIYF	TGTGCCAGCAGCTTCTTCAGACAGGCTCTGGGAAACACCATATATTTT	few	TRBV7-9	TRBJ1-3	NA
CASSSTQGLGGNEQFF	TGTGCCAGCAGTTCCACCCAGGGCCTTGGGGGGAATGAGCAGTTCTTC	few	TRBV6-2/TRBV6-3	TRBJ2-1	NA
CASSETGKNTEAFF	TGTGCCAGCAGTGAGACAGGGAAGAACACTGAAGCTTTCTTT	many	TRBV12-3/TRBV12-4	TRBJ1-1	TRBD1
CASSQGGTGEAYEQYF	TGCGCCAGCAGCCAAGGAGGGACAGGGGAAGCCTACGAGCAGTACTTC	NA	TRBV4-1	TRBJ2-7	TRBD1
CSARRDGGNTEAFF	TGCAGCGCCCGAAGGGACGGGGGTAACACTGAAGCTTTCTTT	NA	TRBV29-1	TRBJ1-1	NA
CASSSNSRALYGYTF	TGTGCCAGCAGTTCCAATTCCCGGGCCTTGTATGGCTACACCTTC	NA	TRBV2	TRBJ1-2	NA
CASSARTSGRARTDTQYF	TGTGCCAGCAGTGCCCGGACTAGCGGGAGGGCCCGCACAGATACGCAGTATTTT	few	TRBV10-2	TRBJ2-3	TRBD2
CASSPKQGRETQYF	TGTGCCAGTAGTCCCAAACAGGGGAGGGAGACCCAGTACTTC	NA	TRBV19	TRBJ2-5	NA
CASSRGGDTSSEQYF	TGTGCCAGTAGCAGAGGGGGGGACACGAGTAGCGAGCAGTACTTC	many	TRBV19	TRBJ2-7	NA
CASSFGTASTDTQYF	TGTGCCAGCAGCTTTGGGACAGCTAGCACAGATACGCAGTATTTT	NA	TRBV11-2	TRBJ2-3	TRBD1
CASSSGQPGANVLTF	TGTGCCAGCAGCTCGGGACAGCCTGGGGCCAACGTCCTGACTTTC	many	TRBV5-8	TRBJ2-6	TRBD1
CASSFRVAGGPASYEQYF	TGTGCCAGCAGTTTTCGGGTAGCGGGAGGGCCAGCGTCCTACGAGCAGTACTTC	many	TRBV12-3/TRBV12-4	TRBJ2-7	TRBD2
CASSHMTGGGYEQYF	TGCGCCAGCAGCCACATGACAGGGGGCGGCTACGAGCAGTACTTC	many	TRBV4-1	TRBJ2-7	TRBD1
CASNPLDRGIYGYTF	TGTGCCAGCAATCCCCTCGACCGTGGGATCTATGGCTACACCTTC	NA	TRBV6-1	TRBJ1-2	NA
CASSPLGGNVGGYTF	TGTGCCAGCAGCCCCCTGGGGGGGAATGTGGGTGGCTACACCTTC	many	TRBV9	TRBJ1-2	NA
CSASTGNTEAFF	TGCAGTGCTAGCACAGGGAACACTGAAGCTTTCTTT	NA	TRBV20-1	TRBJ1-1	NA
CSASQQVGVGYTF	TGCAGTGCTAGCCAACAAGTCGGGGTTGGCTACACCTTC	many	TRBV20-1	TRBJ1-2	NA
CSVKAPAEQFF	TGCAGTGTTAAGGCACCCGCCGAGCAGTTCTTC	many	TRBV20-1	TRBJ2-1	NA
CAISRGYEQYF	TGCGCCATCAGCCGAGGCTACGAGCAGTACTTC	NA	TRBV10-3	TRBJ2-7	NA
CASSVDGEGARGYTF	TGTGCCAGCAGCGTAGACGGTGAGGGGGCGAGAGGCTACACCTTC	NA	TRBV9	TRBJ1-2	TRBD1
CSARDRQAGGFKQYF	TGCAGTGCTAGAGATCGACAAGCGGGGGGGTTCAAGCAGTACTTC	NA	TRBV20-1	TRBJ2-7	TRBD2
CASSELTSEQYF	TGTGCCAGCAGTGAGTTGACGTCCGAGCAGTACTTC	NA	TRBV25-1	TRBJ2-7	NA
CASSSGLAEETQYF	TGTGCCAGCAGCTCGGGACTAGCGGAAGAGACCCAGTACTTC	NA	TRBV7-2	TRBJ2-5	TRBD2
CASSFLGSTGELFF	TGTGCCAGCAGCTTTCTAGGGTCCACCGGGGAGCTGTTTTTT	few	TRBV7-9	TRBJ2-2	NA
CSAPPGGGEQYF	TGCAGTGCTCCTCCTGGCGGGGGCGAGCAGTACTTC	NA	TRBV20-1	TRBJ2-7	TRBD2
CASSVAPSGTQYF	TGTGCCAGCAGCGTTGCTCCGTCGGGTACGCAGTATTTT	many	TRBV9	TRBJ2-3	NA
CSAITGLYGYTF	TGCAGTGCCATCACTGGACTGTATGGCTACACCTTC	many	TRBV20-1	TRBJ1-2	NA
CSGRTLNYGYTF	TGCAGTGGCAGGACATTGAACTATGGCTACACCTTC	many	TRBV20-1	TRBJ1-2	NA
CASSRHINTEAFF	TGTGCCAGCAGCCGACATATCAACACTGAAGCTTTCTTT	many	TRBV9	TRBJ1-1	NA
CSVLATDTQYF	TGCAGTGTCCTAGCCACAGATACGCAGTATTTT	NA	TRBV20-1	TRBJ2-3	NA
CASSLTGVMMHTEAFF	TGTGCCAGCAGCTTGACCGGGGTGATGATGCACACTGAAGCTTTCTTT	many	TRBV7-8	TRBJ1-1	NA
CASSRPGYHNEQFF	TGTGCCAGTAGTCGTCCAGGGTACCACAATGAGCAGTTCTTC	many	TRBV19	TRBJ2-1	NA
CSVANSDTDTQYF	TGCAGCGTTGCGAACAGTGACACAGATACGCAGTATTTT	many	TRBV29-1	TRBJ2-3	NA
CAWSVADSYNEQFF	TGTGCCTGGAGTGTAGCGGACTCCTACAATGAGCAGTTCTTC	few	TRBV30	TRBJ2-1	NA
CASSPRTSGGYEQYF	TGTGCCAGCAGTCCCAGGACTAGCGGGGGCTACGAGCAGTACTTC	NA	TRBV2	TRBJ2-7	TRBD2
CASSERRNEQFF	TGTGCCAGCAGTGAAAGGCGTAATGAGCAGTTCTTC	many	TRBV6-1	TRBJ2-1	NA